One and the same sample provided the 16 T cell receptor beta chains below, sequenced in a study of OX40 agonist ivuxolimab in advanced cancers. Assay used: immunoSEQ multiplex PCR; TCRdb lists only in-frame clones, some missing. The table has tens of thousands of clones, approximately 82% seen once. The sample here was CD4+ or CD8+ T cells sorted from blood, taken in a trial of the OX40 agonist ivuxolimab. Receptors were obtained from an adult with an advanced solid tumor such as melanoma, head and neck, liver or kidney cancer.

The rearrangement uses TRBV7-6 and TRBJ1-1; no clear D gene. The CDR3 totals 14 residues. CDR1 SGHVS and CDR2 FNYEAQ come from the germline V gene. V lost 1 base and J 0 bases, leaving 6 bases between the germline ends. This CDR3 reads CASSLDGVNTEAFF. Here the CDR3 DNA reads TGTGCCAGCAGCTTAGATGGGGTGAACACTGAAGCTTTCTTT.

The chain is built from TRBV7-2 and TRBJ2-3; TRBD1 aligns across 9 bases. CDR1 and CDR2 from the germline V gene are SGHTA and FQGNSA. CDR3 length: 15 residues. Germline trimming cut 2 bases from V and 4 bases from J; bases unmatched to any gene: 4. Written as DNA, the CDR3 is TGTGCCAGCAGCTTATCGGGACAGGGTGCAGATACGCAGTATTTT. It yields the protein CASSLSGQGADTQYF.

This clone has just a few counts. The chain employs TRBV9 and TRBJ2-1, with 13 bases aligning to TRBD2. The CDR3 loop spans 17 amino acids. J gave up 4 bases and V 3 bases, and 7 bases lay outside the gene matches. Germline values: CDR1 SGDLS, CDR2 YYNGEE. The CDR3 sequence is CASSAVPGLAGYNEQFF. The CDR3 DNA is TGTGCCAGCAGCGCGGTGCCGGGACTAGCGGGATACAATGAGCAGTTCTTC.

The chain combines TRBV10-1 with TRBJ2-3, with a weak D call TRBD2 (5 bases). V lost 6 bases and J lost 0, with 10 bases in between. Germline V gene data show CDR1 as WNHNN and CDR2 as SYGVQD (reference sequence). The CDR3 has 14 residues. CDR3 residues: CASSRRTSTDTQYF. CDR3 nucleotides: TGCGCCAGCAGCCGGCGGACTAGCACAGATACGCAGTATTTT.

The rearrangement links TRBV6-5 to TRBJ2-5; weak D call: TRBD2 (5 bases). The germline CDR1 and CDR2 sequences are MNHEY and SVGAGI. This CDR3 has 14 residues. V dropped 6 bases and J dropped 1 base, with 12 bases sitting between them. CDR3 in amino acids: CASRTSGIQETQYF. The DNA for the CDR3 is TGTGCCAGCAGAACCTCCGGGATCCAAGAGACCCAGTACTTC.

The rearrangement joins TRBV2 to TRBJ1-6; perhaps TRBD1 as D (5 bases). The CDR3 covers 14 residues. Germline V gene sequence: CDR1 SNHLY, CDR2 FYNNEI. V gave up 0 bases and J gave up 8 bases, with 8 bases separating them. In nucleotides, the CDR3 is TGTGCCAGCAGTGAAGCGACCAGGGATTCACCCCTCCACTTT. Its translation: CASSEATRDSPLHF.

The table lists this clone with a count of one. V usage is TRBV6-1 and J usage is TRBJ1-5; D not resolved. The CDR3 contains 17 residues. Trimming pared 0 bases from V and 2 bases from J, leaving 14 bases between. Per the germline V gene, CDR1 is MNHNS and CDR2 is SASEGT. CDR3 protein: CASSEAVGRIGNQPQHF. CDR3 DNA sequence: TGTGCCAGCAGTGAAGCGGTTGGCAGGATTGGCAATCAGCCCCAGCATTTT.

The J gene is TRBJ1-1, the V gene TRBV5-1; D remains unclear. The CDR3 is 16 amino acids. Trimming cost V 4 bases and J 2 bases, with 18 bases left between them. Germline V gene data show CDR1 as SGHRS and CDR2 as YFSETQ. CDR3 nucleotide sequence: TGCGCCAGCAGCCGTTCCGGAGAGGGCCTTAACACTGAAGCTTTCTTT. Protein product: CASSRSGEGLNTEAFF.

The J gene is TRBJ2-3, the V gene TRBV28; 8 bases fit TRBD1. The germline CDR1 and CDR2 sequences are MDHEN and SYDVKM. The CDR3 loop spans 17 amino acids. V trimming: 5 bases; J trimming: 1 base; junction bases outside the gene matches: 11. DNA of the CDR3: TGTGCCAGCAGTGTAATAACAGGGGGAAAAGGCACAGATACGCAGTATTTT. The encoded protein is CASSVITGGKGTDTQYF.

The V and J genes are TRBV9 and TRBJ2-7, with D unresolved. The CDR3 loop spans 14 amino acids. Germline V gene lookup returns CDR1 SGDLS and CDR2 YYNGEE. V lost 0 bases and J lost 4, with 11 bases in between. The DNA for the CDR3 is TGTGCCAGCAGCGTAGACCCCAGTGCTTACGAGCAGTACGTC. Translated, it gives CASSVDPSAYEQYV.

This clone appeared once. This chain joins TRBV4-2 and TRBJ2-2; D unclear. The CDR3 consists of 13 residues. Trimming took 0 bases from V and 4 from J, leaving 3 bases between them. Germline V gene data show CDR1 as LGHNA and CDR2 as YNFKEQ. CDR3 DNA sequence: TGTGCCAGCAGCCAAGAGTCCACCGGGGAGCTGTTTTTT. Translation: CASSQESTGELFF.

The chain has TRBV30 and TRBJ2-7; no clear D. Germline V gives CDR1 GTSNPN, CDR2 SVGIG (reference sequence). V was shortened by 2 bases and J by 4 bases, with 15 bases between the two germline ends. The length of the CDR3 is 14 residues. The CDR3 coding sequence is TGTGCCTGGAGTCACCCCCCACACCGATACGAGCAGTACTTC. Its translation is CAWSHPPHRYEQYF. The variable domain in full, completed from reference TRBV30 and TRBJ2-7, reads SQTIHQWPATLVQPVGSPLSLECTVEGTSNPNLYWYRQAAGRGLQLLFYSVGIGQISSEVPQNLSASRPQDRQFILSSKKLLLSDSGFYLCAWSHPPHRYEQYFGPGTRLTVT.

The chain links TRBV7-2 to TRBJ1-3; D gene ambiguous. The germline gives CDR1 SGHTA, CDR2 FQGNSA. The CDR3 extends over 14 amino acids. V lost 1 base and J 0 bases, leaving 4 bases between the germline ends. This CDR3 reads CASSLVISGNTIYF. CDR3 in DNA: TGTGCCAGCAGCTTAGTTATCTCTGGAAACACCATATATTTT.

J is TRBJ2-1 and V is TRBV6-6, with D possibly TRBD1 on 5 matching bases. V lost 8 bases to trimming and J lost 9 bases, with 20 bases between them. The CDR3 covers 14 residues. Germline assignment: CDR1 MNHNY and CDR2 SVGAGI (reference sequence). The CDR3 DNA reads TGTGCCAGCTCTCCCACCCGACAGAAACCTGAGCAGTTCTTC. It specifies CASSPTRQKPEQFF.

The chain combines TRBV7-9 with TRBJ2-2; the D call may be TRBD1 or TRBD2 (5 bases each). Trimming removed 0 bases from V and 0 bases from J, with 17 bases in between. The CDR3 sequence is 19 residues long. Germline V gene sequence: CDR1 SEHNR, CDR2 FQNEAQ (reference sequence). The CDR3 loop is CASSLAPLRGRANTGELFF. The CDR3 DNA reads TGTGCCAGCAGCTTAGCGCCCCTACGGGGCAGGGCGAACACCGGGGAGCTGTTTTTT.

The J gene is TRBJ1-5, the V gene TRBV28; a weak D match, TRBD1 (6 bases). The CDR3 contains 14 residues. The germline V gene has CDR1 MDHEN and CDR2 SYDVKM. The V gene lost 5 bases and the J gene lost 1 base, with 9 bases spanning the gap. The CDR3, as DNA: TGTGCCAGCAGTCCAACAGGGAGCAATCAGCCCCAGCATTTT. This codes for CASSPTGSNQPQHF. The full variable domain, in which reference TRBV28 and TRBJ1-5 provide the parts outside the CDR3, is DVKVTQSSRYLVKRTGEKVFLECVQDMDHENMFWYRQDPGLGLRLIYFSYDVKMKEKGDIPEGYSVSREKKERFSLILESASTNQTSMYLCASSPTGSNQPQHFGDGTRLSIL.